This TCR beta chain was recovered during a study of response to subunit inactivated influenza vaccine. TCRdb re-derived calls from the RT-PCR reads in MiXCR, one entry per CDR3 protein. The sample lists about 180,000 distinct CDR3 sequences; 9.2% were seen once. Between the trimmed V and J ends, which lost 5 bases and 2 bases, there was a span of 7 bases. CDR3 length: 12 residues. The germline V gene encodes CDR1 DFQATT and CDR2 SNEGSKA (reference sequence). This clonotype was seen more than once but under ten times. The sequence derives from a middle-aged man who received an inactivated influenza vaccine. J is TRBJ2-1 and V is TRBV20-1; D is ambiguous. The specimen comprised non-naive T cells sorted from PBMCs, sampled on the day of vaccination. CDR3 sequence (DNA): TGCAGTGCTCTCACACCCTACAATGAGCAGTTCTTC. Amino acids: CSALTPYNEQFF.